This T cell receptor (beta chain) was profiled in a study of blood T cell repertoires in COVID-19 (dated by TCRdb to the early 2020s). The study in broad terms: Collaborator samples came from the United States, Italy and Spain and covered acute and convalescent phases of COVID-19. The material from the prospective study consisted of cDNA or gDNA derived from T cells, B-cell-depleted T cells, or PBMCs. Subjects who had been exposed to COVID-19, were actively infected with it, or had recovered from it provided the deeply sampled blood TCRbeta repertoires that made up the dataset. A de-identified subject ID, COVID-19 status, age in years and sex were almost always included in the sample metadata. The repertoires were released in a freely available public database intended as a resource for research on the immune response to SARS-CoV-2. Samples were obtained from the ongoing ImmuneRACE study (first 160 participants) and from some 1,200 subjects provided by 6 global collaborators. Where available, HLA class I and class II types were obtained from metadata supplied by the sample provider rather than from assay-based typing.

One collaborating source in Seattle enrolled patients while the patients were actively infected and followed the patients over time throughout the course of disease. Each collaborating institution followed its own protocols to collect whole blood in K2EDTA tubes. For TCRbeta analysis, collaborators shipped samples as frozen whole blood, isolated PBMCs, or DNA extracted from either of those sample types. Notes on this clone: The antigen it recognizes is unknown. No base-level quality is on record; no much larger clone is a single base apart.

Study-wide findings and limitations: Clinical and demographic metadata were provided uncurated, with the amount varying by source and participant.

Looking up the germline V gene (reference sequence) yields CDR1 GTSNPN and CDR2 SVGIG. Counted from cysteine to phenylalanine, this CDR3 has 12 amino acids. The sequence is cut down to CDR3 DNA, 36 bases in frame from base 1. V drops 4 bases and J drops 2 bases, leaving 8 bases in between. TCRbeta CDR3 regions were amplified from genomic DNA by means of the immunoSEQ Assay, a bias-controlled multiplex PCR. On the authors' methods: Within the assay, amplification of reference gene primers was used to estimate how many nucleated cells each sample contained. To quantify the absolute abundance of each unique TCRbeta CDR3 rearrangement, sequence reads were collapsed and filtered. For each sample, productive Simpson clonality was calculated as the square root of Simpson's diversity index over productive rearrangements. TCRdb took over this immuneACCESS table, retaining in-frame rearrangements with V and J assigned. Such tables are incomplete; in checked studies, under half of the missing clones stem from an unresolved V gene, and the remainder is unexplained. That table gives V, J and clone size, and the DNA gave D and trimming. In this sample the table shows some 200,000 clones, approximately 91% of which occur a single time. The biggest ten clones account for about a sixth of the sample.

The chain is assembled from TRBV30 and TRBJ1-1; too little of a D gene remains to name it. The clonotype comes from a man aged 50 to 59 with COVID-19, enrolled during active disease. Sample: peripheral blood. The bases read TGTGCCTGGACGCTGAGTAACACTGAAGCTTTCTTT. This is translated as CAWTLSNTEAFF.